This TCR beta chain comes out of a study of beta chain features in type 1 diabetes. Study findings and constraints: Among patients with Type 1 diabetes, TCRB CDR3s were moderately but significantly shorter in every one of the four CD4+ subsets.

Of the isolated RNA, all was reverse transcribed, and so the sequenced material was expressed TCRB transcripts. Sequenced by immunoSEQ multiplex PCR; TCRdb stores in-frame clones only, minus some. Of under 850,000 clones listed, 13% are singletons. The ends were cut back, 2 bases at V and 0 bases at J, with 14 bases in the middle. Germline CDR1 reads SNHLY; CDR2 reads FYNNEI. CDR3 length: 18 residues. A single heparinised draw of approximately 100 mL on average was taken per donor. Staining for CD45RO/CCR7/CD25/CD127/CD95/CD27 allowed sorting of CD4+ naive, central memory, regulatory and stem cell-like memory cells. Once sorted, every population was more than 95% pure. Points on this clone: Its antigen remains unknown.

The sample taken for sequencing was naive CD4+ T cells from blood. This chain uses TRBV2 with TRBJ2-6; D is possibly TRBD2 (5 bases). The origin of this receptor is a man younger than 30 with type 1 diabetes. The CDR3 DNA reads as TGTGCCAGCAGTGAAATCGGACTGTTGAGCTCTGGGGCCAACGTCCTGACTTTC. Its translation: CASSEIGLLSSGANVLTF.